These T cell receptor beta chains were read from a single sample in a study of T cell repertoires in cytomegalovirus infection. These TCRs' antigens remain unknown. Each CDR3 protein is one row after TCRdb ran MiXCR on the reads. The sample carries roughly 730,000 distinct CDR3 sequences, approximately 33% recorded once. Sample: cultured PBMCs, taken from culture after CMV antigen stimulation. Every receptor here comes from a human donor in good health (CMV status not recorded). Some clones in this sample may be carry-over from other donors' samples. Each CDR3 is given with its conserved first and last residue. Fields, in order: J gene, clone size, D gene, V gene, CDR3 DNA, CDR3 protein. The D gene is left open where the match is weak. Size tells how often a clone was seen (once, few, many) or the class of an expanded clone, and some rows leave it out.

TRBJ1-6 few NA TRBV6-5 TGTGCCAGCAGTCCCTCGGGTTGGCCCCTCCACTTT CASSPSGWPLHF
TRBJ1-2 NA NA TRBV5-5 TGTGCCAGCAGCCTGTGGGGGTTTGAGTATGGCTACACCTTC CASSLWGFEYGYTF
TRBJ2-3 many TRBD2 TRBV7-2 TGTGCCAGCAGCCGGCGGGGGGGGAGCGGTGTAACAGATACGCAGTATTTT CASSRRGGSGVTDTQYF
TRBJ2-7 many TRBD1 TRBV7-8 TGTGCCAGCCATCAGGACAGGGGAAGCTACGAGCAGTACTTC CASHQDRGSYEQYF
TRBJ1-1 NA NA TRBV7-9 TGTGCCAGCACCCCCCTCCTGCCGGGGGGCCTGAACACTGAAGCTTTCTTT CASTPLLPGGLNTEAFF
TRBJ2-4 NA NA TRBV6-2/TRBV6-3 TGTGCCAGCACCTGGGCAGGGGCAGGGTTTGCCAAAAACATTCAGTACTTC CASTWAGAGFAKNIQYF
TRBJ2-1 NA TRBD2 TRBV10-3 TGTGCCATCAGAACTGGAGCGGGAGTTGGTTACAATGAGCAGTTCTTC CAIRTGAGVGYNEQFF
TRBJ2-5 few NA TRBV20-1 TGCAGTGCTCCCCCGGTTCTGGGAGAGACCCAGTACTTC CSAPPVLGETQYF
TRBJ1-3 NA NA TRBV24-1 TGTGCCACCAGTGACCCGGACACAACCCCTGGAAACACCATATATTTT CATSDPDTTPGNTIYF
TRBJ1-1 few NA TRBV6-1 TGTGCCAGCAGTGAAGACCCTAGAGGGGAAGCTTTCTTT CASSEDPRGEAFF
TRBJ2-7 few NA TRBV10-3 TGTGCCATCAGTGAGGGTCTGGCTGGACGGTACTTC CAISEGLAGRYF
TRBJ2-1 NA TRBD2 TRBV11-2 TGTGCCAGCAGTGGCCTAGCGGTCTCCTACAATGAGCAGTTCTTC CASSGLAVSYNEQFF
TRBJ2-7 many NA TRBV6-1 TGTGCCAGCAGTGAGATGGGGCGAAGGGTCTACGAGCAGTACTTC CASSEMGRRVYEQYF
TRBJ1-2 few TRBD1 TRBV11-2 TGTGCCAGCAGCGACAGGGGGCGAGTCTATGGCTACACCTTC CASSDRGRVYGYTF
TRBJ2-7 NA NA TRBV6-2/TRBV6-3 TGTGCCAGCGACAGAGGGGCGGTATTGGGCTACGAGCAGTACTTC CASDRGAVLGYEQYF
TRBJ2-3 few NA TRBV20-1 TGCAGTGCTAAGGAGGGCCTAGGCACAGATACGCAGTATTTT CSAKEGLGTDTQYF
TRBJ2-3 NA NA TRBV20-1 TGCAGTGCTAGGGCCCTCGGAGATACGCAGTATTTT CSARALGDTQYF
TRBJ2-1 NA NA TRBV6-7 TGTGCCAGCAGTCGGCCGGGGGCTGAACCCTACAATGAGCAGTTCTTC CASSRPGAEPYNEQFF
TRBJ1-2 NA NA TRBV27 TGTGCCAGTAAGCTTTCGGGGGTAGGAGGCTACACCTTC CASKLSGVGGYTF
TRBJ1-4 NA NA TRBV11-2 TGTGCCAGCAGCTTTTCGTTTAATGAAAAACTGTTTTTT CASSFSFNEKLFF
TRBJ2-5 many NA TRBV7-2 TGTGCCAGCAGCTTAAGAACCACCCAAGAGACCCAGTACTTC CASSLRTTQETQYF
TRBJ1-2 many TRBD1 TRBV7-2 TGTGCCAGCAGTTACACCGGGACAGGGGTTTGGGGCTACACCTTC CASSYTGTGVWGYTF
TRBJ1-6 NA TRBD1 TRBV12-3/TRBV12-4 TGTGCCAGCAGTCCAGGGGGCCTCAATTCACCCCTCCACTTT CASSPGGLNSPLHF
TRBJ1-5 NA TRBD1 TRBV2 TGTGCCAGCAGTTACGGGACAGGGTGGGATCAGCCCCAGCATTTT CASSYGTGWDQPQHF
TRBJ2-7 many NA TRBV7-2 TGTGCCAGCAGCCGGGCCTACGAGCAGTACTTC CASSRAYEQYF
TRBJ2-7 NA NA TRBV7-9 TGTGCCAGCAGCTTATCGACAGGAGTCTACGAGCAGTACTTC CASSLSTGVYEQYF
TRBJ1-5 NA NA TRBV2 TGTGCCAGCAGTATCGACCTTCCCTCGAGCAATCAGCCCCAGCATTTT CASSIDLPSSNQPQHF
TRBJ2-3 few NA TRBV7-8 TGTGCCAGCAGCTCGACTAGACTACTCAATACGCAGTATTTT CASSSTRLLNTQYF